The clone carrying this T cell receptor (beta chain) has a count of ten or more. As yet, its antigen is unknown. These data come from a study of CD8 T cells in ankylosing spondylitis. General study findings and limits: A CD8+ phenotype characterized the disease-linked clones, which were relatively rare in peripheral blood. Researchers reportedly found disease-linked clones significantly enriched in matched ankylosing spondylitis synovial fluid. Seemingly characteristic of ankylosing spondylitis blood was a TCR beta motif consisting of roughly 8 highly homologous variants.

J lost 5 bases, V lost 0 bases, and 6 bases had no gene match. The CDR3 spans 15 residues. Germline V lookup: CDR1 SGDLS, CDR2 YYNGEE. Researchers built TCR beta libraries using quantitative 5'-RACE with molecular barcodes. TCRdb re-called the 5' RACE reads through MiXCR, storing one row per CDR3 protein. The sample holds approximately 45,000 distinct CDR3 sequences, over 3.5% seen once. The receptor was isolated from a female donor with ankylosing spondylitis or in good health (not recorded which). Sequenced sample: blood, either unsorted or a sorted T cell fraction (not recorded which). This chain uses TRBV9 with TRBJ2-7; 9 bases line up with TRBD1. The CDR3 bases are TGTGCCAGCAGCGTAGCCTGGGACAGGGTGGACGAGCAGTACTTC. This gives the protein CASSVAWDRVDEQYF.